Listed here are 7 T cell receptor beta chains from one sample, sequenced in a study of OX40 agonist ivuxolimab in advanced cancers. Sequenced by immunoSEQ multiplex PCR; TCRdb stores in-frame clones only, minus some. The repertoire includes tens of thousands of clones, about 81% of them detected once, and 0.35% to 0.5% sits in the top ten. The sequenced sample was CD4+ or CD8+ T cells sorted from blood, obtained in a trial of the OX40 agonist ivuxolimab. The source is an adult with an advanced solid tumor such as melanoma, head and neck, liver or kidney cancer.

The CDR3 DNA reads TGTGCCAGCAGCCCCCAGACAGGGGCCAGTGCTAACTATGGCTACACCTTC. This sequence encodes CASSPQTGASANYGYTF. V usage is TRBV7-2 and J usage is TRBJ1-2; TRBD1 aligns across 8 bases. Trimming at V came to 5 bases and at J to 0 bases, leaving 11 bases not matched to a gene. The CDR3 has 17 amino acids. Germline CDR1 SGHTA, CDR2 FQGNSA.

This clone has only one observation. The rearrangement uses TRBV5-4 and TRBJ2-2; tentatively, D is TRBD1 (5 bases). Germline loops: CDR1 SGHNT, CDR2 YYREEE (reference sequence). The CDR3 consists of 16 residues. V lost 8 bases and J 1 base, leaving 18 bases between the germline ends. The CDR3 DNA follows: TGTGCCAGTACGCCCGAGTGGGGCAAGAACACCGGGGAGCTGTTTTTT. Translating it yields CASTPEWGKNTGELFF.

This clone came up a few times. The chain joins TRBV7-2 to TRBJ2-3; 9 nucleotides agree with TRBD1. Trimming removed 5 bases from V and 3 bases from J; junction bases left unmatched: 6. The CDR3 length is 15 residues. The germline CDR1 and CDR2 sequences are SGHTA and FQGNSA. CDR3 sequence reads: CASSGTGFGTDTQYF. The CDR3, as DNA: TGTGCCAGCAGCGGGACAGGGTTCGGGACAGATACGCAGTATTTT.

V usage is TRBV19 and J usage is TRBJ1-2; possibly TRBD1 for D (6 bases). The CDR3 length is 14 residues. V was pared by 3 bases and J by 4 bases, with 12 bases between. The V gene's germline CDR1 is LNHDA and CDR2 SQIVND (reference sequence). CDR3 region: CASSIWGHGYGYTF. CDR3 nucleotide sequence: TGTGCCAGTAGTATCTGGGGGCATGGCTATGGCTACACCTTC.

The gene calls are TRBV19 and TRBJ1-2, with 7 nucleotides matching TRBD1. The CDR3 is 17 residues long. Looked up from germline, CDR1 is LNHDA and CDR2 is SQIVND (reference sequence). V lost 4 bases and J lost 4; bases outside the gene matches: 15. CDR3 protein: CASSTWDSPSFTYGYTF. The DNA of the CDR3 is TGTGCCAGTAGTACCTGGGACAGCCCTTCATTCACCTATGGCTACACCTTC.

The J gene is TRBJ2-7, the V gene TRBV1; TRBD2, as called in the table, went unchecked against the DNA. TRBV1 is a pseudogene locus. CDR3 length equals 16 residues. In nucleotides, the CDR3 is TGCACCAGCAGCCCCGGACTAGCGGGGGACACGTACGAGCAGTACGTC. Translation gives CTSSPGLAGDTYEQYV.

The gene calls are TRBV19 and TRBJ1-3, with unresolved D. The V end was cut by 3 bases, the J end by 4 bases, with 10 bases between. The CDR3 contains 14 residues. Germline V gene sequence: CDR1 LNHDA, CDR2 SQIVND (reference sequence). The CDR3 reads CASSIVSYGNTIYF. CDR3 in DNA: TGTGCCAGTAGTATCGTGTCGTACGGAAACACCATATATTTT.